This T cell receptor (beta chain) was captured by sequencing in a study of shared clonotypes between healthy human individuals (dated by TCRdb to 2020 to 2021). Concerning the study at large: The cohort comprised a couple of women and a few men aged 18 to 49 years. To estimate repertoire size and how much clonotypes are shared between individuals, the study performed deep sequencing of blood TCR repertoires from about five healthy adults. Per donor, three plates each were used for CD4 naive and CD4 memory, two for CD8 naive, and one for CD8 memory. To increase sequencing depth and limit assay-specific biases, different laboratories used diverse techniques to prepare libraries and sequence TCR repertoires. Leukapheresis yielded between about 0.85 and 10 billion PBMCs per donor.

From cysteine to phenylalanine, the CDR3 is 17 amino acids long. Only the CDR3 region is kept as DNA, spanning 51 bases read in frame from base 1. The germline V and J ends show losses of 4 bases and 0 bases respectively, and no gene match explains 7 bases of the junction. From the germline V gene, CDR1 is MGHRA and CDR2 is YSYEKL. As for this clone: Its antigen is unknown. Within one base of it there is no much larger clone, and no base qualities were kept.

Healthy HIV-negative adults with no recently reported acute infections or vaccinations were included as donors. Only Caucasian adults living in Nashville, Tennessee, USA were represented among the donors. Magnetic negative selection was used to enrich CD4+ T cells, after which naive cells were positively selected on CD45RA and the negative fraction became the memory subset. After blood collection by leukapheresis, PBMCs were isolated using Ficoll-Histopaque density gradient centrifugation and then cryopreserved in the vapor phase of liquid nitrogen. Analytical flow cytometry was used to check the purity and quantity of each magnetically sorted T cell population. Each sorted fraction had its genomic DNA isolated and then quantified by UV absorbance on a Nanodrop 2000c. Findings and caveats that apply to the study as a whole: Estimated clonotype richness was generally larger for naive than for memory subsets. Higher generation probabilities were observed for clonotypes shared by all four sorted-subset donors than for non-shared clonotypes. Sampling was limited to blood, and TCR repertoires in tissue likely differ from TCR repertoires in blood. Incomplete sequencing was indicated by rarefaction of sorted-subset datasets, despite the large sequencing depth. The genetic and exposure-history diversity represented was limited by the small number of donors. Sharing across four donors was observed for approximately 5% of naive CD4, over 3% of naive CD8, over 2% of memory CD4, and over 0.3% of memory CD8 clonotypes. Based on pairwise subsampling, the degree of clonotype sharing among donors was expected to be affected by sequencing depth.

TCR CDR3 regions were amplified from genomic DNA by multiplex PCR using the deep immunoSEQ assay. For each cell subset, the extracted genomic DNA was distributed evenly across all wells of several immunoSEQ 96-well plates, and each plate served as one replicate. For sorted subsets, each replicate PCR was loaded with 200 ng genomic DNA, equivalent to 25,000 to 35,000 T cell genomes. Purified libraries were quantified with a Qubit 3.0 fluorometer, sized on a Bioanalyzer 2100, and re-quantified with the KAPA Library Quantification kit. Every immunoSEQ 96-well plate was sequenced on a dedicated single-read 150-cycle Illumina NextSeq 550 flow cell. The authors' analysis ran thus. Because the immunoSEQ output held only junctional sequences and lacked quality scores, the filtering could not match the filtering applied to full-length reads. Sequences were annotated with PyIR, a Python wrapper for IgBLAST v1.9, using IMGT germline references to assign V/J genes and CDR3. Reads were removed for weak V/J assignments (E-value above 1e-6), missing CDR3, stop codons, out-of-frame junctions, or ambiguous translated residues. A V3J clonotype was defined by an identical inferred V gene, J gene, and CDR3 amino acid sequence. The percentage overlap between two repertoires was calculated by dividing the number of shared unique clonotypes by the size of the smaller repertoire. RTK rarefaction, the Chao1 estimator, and Recon v2.1 estimates of unobserved clonotypes were used to assess repertoire richness. Generation probabilities were computed with OLGA for all TCRbeta clonotypes obtained by the gDNA method from four donors. The clones in this table, taken by TCRdb from immuneACCESS, are in-frame only. Not every clone is retained; where verified, under half of the shortfall comes from an unresolved V gene, and the cause of the rest is unknown. Clone size and the V and J calls come from that table; the DNA yielded D and trimming. The sample records over 700,000 clones, about two thirds of which are singletons. More than 1.5% of the sample belongs to the ten largest clones.

The sequence was collected from a woman under 40 in good health. Sequencing was carried out using memory CD4+ T cells sorted from blood. This sample's cell subset or site label indicates: CD45RA-negative fraction. Recombination joined TRBV4-1 with TRBJ2-1; 9 bases in the middle match TRBD2. The CDR3 is CASSRKGAGGSYNEQFF. The DNA sequence follows: TGCGCCAGCAGCCGCAAAGGAGCGGGAGGCTCCTACAATGAGCAGTTCTTC.